This TCR beta chain derives from a study of blood T cell repertoires in COVID-19. After removal of 3 bases from V and 3 bases from J, the junction contained 10 bases not matched to a gene. Germline values: CDR1 DFQATT, CDR2 SNEGSKA (reference sequence). The CDR3 is made up of 15 amino acids. Per the original methods: Amplification with reference gene primers provided the estimates of nucleated cell counts. Here immunoSEQ multiplex PCR was the method, and the copy in TCRdb shows in-frame clones only, minus some. D and trimming were read from the DNA, whereas the V and J calls and clone size are those reported in that table. The table includes under 80,000 clones, about 80% detected once.

This TCR was sampled from a human donor in a cohort sampled during active COVID-19. The chain is built from TRBV20-1 and TRBJ1-1; 7 bases align to TRBD1. Material for sequencing was peripheral blood. CDR3 in DNA: TGCAGTGCTAGTCCCCAGGGACAGTACTACACTGAAGCTTTCTTT. This sequence encodes CSASPQGQYYTEAFF.